This T cell receptor (beta chain) appears in the sequencing data of a study of response to subunit inactivated influenza vaccine. General study results and limits: A suggestion made by the authors is that each seasonal influenza vaccination recruits few new T cells.

Germline V CDR1 and CDR2: DFQATT, SNEGSKA (reference sequence). This CDR3 region has 16 residues. A note on this clonotype: Its target is unknown. At one boundary the junction diverges from the germline segment, which might be a read error.

TCRdb re-called the RT-PCR reads through MiXCR, storing one row per CDR3 protein. The sample has roughly 500,000 distinct CDR3 sequences; about 25% are singletons. The sequences come from CD4+ T cells sorted from PBMCs, collected roughly 5 days after vaccination. This clonotype was obtained from a man aged 45-60 years who received an inactivated influenza vaccine. The gene calls are TRBV20-1 and TRBJ2-5, with D maybe TRBD2 (7 bases). CDR3 sequence reads: CCARDQWVGGPKTQYF. In nucleotides, the CDR3 is TGCTGTGCTAGAGATCAGTGGGTGGGGGGGCCAAAGACCCAGTACTTC.